This is a list of T cell receptor beta chains from one sample in a study of control samples from healthy donors and cancer patients. Repertoires were generated with immunoSEQ multiplex PCR, while TCRdb's copy carries only in-frame clones and drops some. The sample carries around 55,000 clones, roughly 89% recorded once. The sequenced sample was PBMCs. The source of these receptors is a man in his forties or fifties with colorectal cancer. Each CDR3 is given without its conserved first and last residue. The D gene is left open where the match is weak. Not every row has a clone size; where given, it reads once, few, many or a size class.

TRBD2,TRBJ2-5,once,TRBV11-2,ASSPPAGEGRTQY
TRBD2,TRBJ2-7,.,TRBV7-3,ASSSPQRGIYEQY
.,TRBJ2-6,.,TRBV19,ASSMGLAGANSGANVLT
TRBD1,TRBJ1-2,.,TRBV28,ASINITGGGYGYT
.,TRBJ2-1,.,TRBV4-1,ASSPDGYNEQF
.,TRBJ2-7,.,TRBV6-5,ASSYGAGFGEQY
.,TRBJ2-1,.,TRBV6-5,ASSRKLGNEQF
.,TRBJ2-2,.,TRBV19,ASSPPVSSGELF
.,TRBJ2-6,.,TRBV14,ASSWRGNRSVTGANVLT
.,TRBJ2-5,.,TRBV7-9,ASSRVGGLETQY
.,TRBJ2-7,once,TRBV28,ASSFEQSFLYEQY
.,TRBJ2-5,.,TRBV11-2,ANSSSVGTQY
.,TRBJ2-7,.,TRBV5-1,ASSLFDHPYEQY
.,TRBJ1-4,.,TRBV30,AGPGPGNEKLF
.,TRBJ2-3,.,TRBV30,AWSGFGAGDTDTQY
.,TRBJ2-7,once,TRBV28,ASGVSYEQY
TRBD1,TRBJ2-3,.,TRBV18,ASSPPMGRDRDTDTQY
.,TRBJ2-4,.,TRBV13,ASSLGQARNIQY
TRBD1,TRBJ1-6,.,TRBV10-3,AIGTVSSPLH
.,TRBJ1-3,.,TRBV19,ASSIVGPIFDSGNTIY
.,TRBJ2-1,.,TRBV4-1,ASSQGSGLGASYNEQF
TRBD2,TRBJ2-7,.,TRBV5-1,ASSTGTSGRAGDEQY
.,TRBJ2-1,.,TRBV4-1,ASSQERDNEQF
.,TRBJ2-7,.,TRBV7-6,ASSSSRERGYEQY
.,TRBJ2-3,.,TRBV19,ASSIGLGFTDTQY
TRBD1,TRBJ2-7,once,TRBV4-1,ASSQPWTGAYEQY
.,TRBJ2-5,.,TRBV7-9,ASSLVSGGRETQY
.,TRBJ2-6,.,TRBV24-1,ATSDSLQSSFPTGANVLT
.,TRBJ2-6,.,TRBV15,ATSKPDGAPGANVLT
TRBD2,TRBJ2-1,.,TRBV10-2,ATQSGSRTEQF
.,TRBJ1-5,.,TRBV28,ASSLTDRYDQPQH
TRBD2,TRBJ2-7,.,TRBV4-3,ASSPGLAAAYEQY
.,TRBJ1-1,.,TRBV5-1,ASSPRGRTEAF
TRBD2,TRBJ2-1,.,TRBV4-1,ASSQGLAATYNEQF
.,TRBJ1-1,.,TRBV29-1,SVKLGWAEAF
.,TRBJ2-3,.,TRBV15,ATSRDEGADTQY
.,TRBJ1-2,.,TRBV28,ASISGAYGYT
.,TRBJ2-5,.,TRBV30,AWSVRLKETQY
.,TRBJ2-3,.,TRBV6-6,ASSATLGDFADTQY
.,TRBJ2-4,once,TRBV11-2,ASSEQGWVFGNIQY
.,TRBJ2-7,.,TRBV29-1,SVELGSSYEQY
TRBD1,TRBJ1-4,.,TRBV30,AWSRSRTGEKLF
TRBD1,TRBJ1-2,.,TRBV2,ASSSGTGAYGYT
.,TRBJ1-5,.,TRBV6-1,ASSEAAGGNQPQH
.,TRBJ2-3,.,TRBV6-2/TRBV6-3,ASSYGLVEADTQY
TRBD2,TRBJ2-5,.,TRBV28,ASRKSFLAGVGQETQY
.,TRBJ1-3,.,TRBV11-2,ASSFLSDPGNTIY
TRBD1,TRBJ2-1,.,TRBV27,ASSRQTGETYNEQF
.,TRBJ1-2,once,TRBV4-1,ASSQDPEGYGYT
.,TRBJ2-5,.,TRBV7-2,ASSIGETQY
.,TRBJ1-1,.,TRBV2,ASSEGWGYTEAF
.,TRBJ1-1,.,TRBV7-9,ASSQTSRGAF
.,TRBJ1-5,.,TRBV4-1,ASSQEAGFSNQPQH
TRBD2,TRBJ2-7,.,TRBV2,ASAGTRSYEQY
TRBD1,TRBJ2-7,.,TRBV30,AWSRDRDEQY
TRBD1,TRBJ1-5,.,TRBV7-8,ASSLRQGVIQPQH
.,TRBJ1-6,.,TRBV6-5,ASSWTVVNSPLH